This TCR beta chain was recorded in a study of a mutant IDH1 vaccine in newly diagnosed glioma. On the study more broadly: In some groups vaccination began 4-6 weeks post-radiotherapy; others received it with temozolomide. The treated population exhibited a male proportion of around 62%, a female proportion of roughly 40%, and a mean age of about 40 years. Receipt of radiotherapy, temozolomide, or both preceded the study, and most received both.

Specified time point: week 47, end of study. The investigators gave 300 ug of mutant IDH1 20-mer peptide in each vaccine dose, together with topical imiquimod. Patients, over weeks 1, 3, 5, 7, 11, 15, 19 and 23, received a total of eight vaccinations. On this clone: Its antigen remains unidentified.

The CDR3 runs to 13 residues. The germline V and J ends were trimmed by 3 bases and 6 bases, with 13 bases remaining between them. Looked up from germline, CDR1 is SGHDT and CDR2 is YYEEEE. Assay: immunoSEQ multiplex PCR; the TCRdb copy retains only in-frame clones and omits some. The sample has 50,000 to 65,000 clones, around 60% seen once. The chain carries TRBV5-6 and TRBJ2-7; D is undetermined. The receptor was derived from a man aged 35 to 55 with glioma. Some clones in this sample may be carry-over from other donors' samples. This specimen consisted of peripheral blood mononuclear cells (PBMCs), obtained from a glioma patient whose treatment included an IDH1 peptide vaccine. CDR3 DNA: TGTGCCAGCAGCTCCCCCGTTCATAGCGAGCAGTACTTC. It is translated as CASSSPVHSEQYF.